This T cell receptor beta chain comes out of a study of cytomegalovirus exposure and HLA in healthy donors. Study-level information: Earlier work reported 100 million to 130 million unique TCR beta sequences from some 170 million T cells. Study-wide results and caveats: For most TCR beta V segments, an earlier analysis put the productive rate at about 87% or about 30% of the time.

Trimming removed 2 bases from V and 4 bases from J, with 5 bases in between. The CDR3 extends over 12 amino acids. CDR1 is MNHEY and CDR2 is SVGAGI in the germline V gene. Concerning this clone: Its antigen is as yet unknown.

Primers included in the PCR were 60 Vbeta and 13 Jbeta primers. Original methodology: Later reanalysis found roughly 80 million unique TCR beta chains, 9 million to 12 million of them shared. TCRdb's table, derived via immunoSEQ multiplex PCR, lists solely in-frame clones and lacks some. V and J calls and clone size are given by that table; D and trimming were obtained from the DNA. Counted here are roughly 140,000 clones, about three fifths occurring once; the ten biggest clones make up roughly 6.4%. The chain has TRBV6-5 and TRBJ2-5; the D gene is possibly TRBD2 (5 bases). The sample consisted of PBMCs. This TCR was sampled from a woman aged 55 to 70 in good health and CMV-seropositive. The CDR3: CASSYGGETQYF. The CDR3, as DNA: TGTGCCAGCAGTTACGGAGGAGAGACCCAGTACTTC.